Listed below are T cell receptor beta chains from one sample, sequenced in a study of T cell repertoires in cytomegalovirus infection. TCRdb used MiXCR to reprocess the reads, holding one entry per CDR3 protein. The sample records 200,000 to 300,000 distinct CDR3 sequences, 10% to 15% being singletons. The sample consisted of PBMCs. All receptors come from a human donor in good health (CMV status not recorded). Some clones in this sample may be carry-over from other donors' samples. Each CDR3 is given with its conserved first and last residue. D genes are given only for firm matches. Rows may omit the clone size; those that give it use once, few, many or a size class.

>TRBJ1-2|TRBV11-2|many|-
TGTGCCAGCAGCCCCGGGGCAGGGCCCTATGGCTACACCTTC
CASSPGAGPYGYTF
>TRBJ2-3|TRBV7-2|many|TRBD2
TGTGCCAGCAGCTGGAGAGGGGGACTAGCGGGAGGGGAGAGAGATACGCAGTATTTT
CASSWRGGLAGGERDTQYF
>TRBJ1-4|TRBV18|-|TRBD1
TGTGCCAGCTCACCTGAGGGGACAGCTAATGAAAAACTGTTTTTT
CASSPEGTANEKLFF
>TRBJ1-6|TRBV7-2|many|-
TGTGCCAGCAGCCCGGACCCGGTGAGCTCCTATAATTCACCCCTCCACTTT
CASSPDPVSSYNSPLHF
>TRBJ2-3|TRBV14|many|TRBD2
TGTGCCAGCAGCCCTCCGACTAGCCGTAGCACAGATACGCAGTATTTT
CASSPPTSRSTDTQYF
>TRBJ2-1|TRBV6-2/TRBV6-3|many|-
TGTGCCAGCAGTTACCGGGCCCCAAGGGACAATGAGCAGTTCTTC
CASSYRAPRDNEQFF
>TRBJ2-7|TRBV7-7|-|TRBD2
TGTGCCAGCAGCGCTGGGCAGGGAGGGACCTACGAGCAGTACTTC
CASSAGQGGTYEQYF
>TRBJ2-7|TRBV12-3/TRBV12-4|many|-
TGTGCCAGCAGTTTCCCAGGGAACTACGAGCAGTACTTC
CASSFPGNYEQYF
>TRBJ2-7|TRBV29-1|few|-
TGCAGCGTTAATAGGGGGGGCTACAACGAGCAGTACTTC
CSVNRGGYNEQYF
>TRBJ2-1|TRBV11-2|many|-
TGTGCCAGCAGCTTAGGGGGGGGCGCGGGGAATGAGCAGTTCTTC
CASSLGGGAGNEQFF
>TRBJ1-1|TRBV7-2|many|TRBD1
TGTGCCAGCAGCCCCCCTAAGGGGTGGGACAGCCCTGAAGCTTTCTTT
CASSPPKGWDSPEAFF
>TRBJ1-2|TRBV7-8|many|-
TGTGCCAGCAGCTTCTCCAGGGACTATGGCTACACCTTC
CASSFSRDYGYTF
>TRBJ2-3|TRBV7-2|many|TRBD2
TGTGCCAGCAGCGCGACTAGCGGGGGCACAGATACGCAGTATTTT
CASSATSGGTDTQYF
>TRBJ2-7|TRBV29-1|few|TRBD1
TGCAGCGTTGCCCAGGGGGCTTACGAGCAGTACTTC
CSVAQGAYEQYF
>TRBJ2-3|TRBV24-1|-|-
TGTGCCACCAGTGATGGGCGGACGGGAGATACGCAGTATTTT
CATSDGRTGDTQYF
>TRBJ2-3|TRBV20-1|few|-
TGCAGTGCTAGACACGACGTCCTGACAGATACGCAGTATTTT
CSARHDVLTDTQYF
>TRBJ1-2|TRBV28|many|-
TGTGCCAGCAGTTTAGGGGCGGTCCGGGGCTATGGCTACACCTTC
CASSLGAVRGYGYTF
>TRBJ2-7|TRBV6-5|many|TRBD1
TGTGCCAGCAGAAGACGACAGGGGGCGTACGAGCAGTACTTC
CASRRRQGAYEQYF
>TRBJ2-3|TRBV6-2/TRBV6-3|few|TRBD2
TGTGCCAGCAGTTCCTTAGCGGGTTCTAGCACAGATACGCAGTATTTT
CASSSLAGSSTDTQYF
>TRBJ2-1|TRBV6-2/TRBV6-3|many|-
TGTGCCAGCAGTTACGGGGCCCGGGGCCGGCAGTTCTTC
CASSYGARGRQFF
>TRBJ2-3|TRBV5-6|many|TRBD2
TGTGCCAGCAGCCTCCGGACTAGCGGGGGGGGAGATACGCAGTATTTT
CASSLRTSGGGDTQYF
>TRBJ2-5|TRBV20-1|-|TRBD2
TGCAGTGCTAGAGATCGTCTAGCGGGGGACCCGGCCCAGTACTTC
CSARDRLAGDPAQYF
>TRBJ2-7|TRBV7-2|many|TRBD2
TGTGCCAGCAGCTTATCTGCGGGAGGGCAGCACGAGCAGTACTTC
CASSLSAGGQHEQYF
>TRBJ2-5|TRBV20-1|few|TRBD2
TGCAGTGCTCCTCAGGCTAGACTAGCGCAAGAGACCCAGTACTTC
CSAPQARLAQETQYF
>TRBJ2-7|TRBV20-1|-|TRBD1
TGCAGTGCTAGTGGACAGGGCGTAGGGTACGAGCAGTACTTC
CSASGQGVGYEQYF
>TRBJ2-1|TRBV29-1|few|TRBD2
TGCAGCGGCCGGACTAGCGGGAGCAATGAGCAGTTCTTC
CSGRTSGSNEQFF
>TRBJ1-1|TRBV7-9|many|-
TGTGCCAGCAGCCCCCGGCAGGCGAGGTTCACTGAAGCTTTCTTT
CASSPRQARFTEAFF
>TRBJ1-2|TRBV7-2|many|-
TGTGCCAGCAGCCAGCGGGGAGGCGGCCTTGGGGGACGTGGCTACACCTTC
CASSQRGGGLGGRGYTF
>TRBJ1-2|TRBV19|-|TRBD1
TGTGCCAGTAGTCTCCTCCGAGGGGACAGACCCGGCTACACCTTC
CASSLLRGDRPGYTF
>TRBJ1-2|TRBV7-2|many|TRBD1
TGTGCCAGCAGCTTAGAGCGGGACAGGGGGTATGGCTACACCTTC
CASSLERDRGYGYTF
>TRBJ2-7|TRBV6-5|many|TRBD2
TGTGCCAGCCGGAGGCTAGCGGGAGGGTACGAGCAGTACTTC
CASRRLAGGYEQYF
>TRBJ1-5|TRBV7-2|many|-
TGTGCCAGCAGCTTAACGACGGGCAATCAGCCCCAGCATTTT
CASSLTTGNQPQHF
>TRBJ1-5|TRBV28|many|TRBD1
TGTGCCAGCAGTCGGACAGGGGCTAGCAATCAGCCCCAGCATTTT
CASSRTGASNQPQHF
>TRBJ2-7|TRBV7-8|many|-
TGTGCCAGCAGCTTAGGACCCCTTGAAAAAGAGCAGTACTTC
CASSLGPLEKEQYF
>TRBJ2-1|TRBV11-1|-|TRBD2
TGTGCCAGCAGCCCCCGGGGTCGGGCGGGGGGGCCCAATGAGCAGTTCTTC
CASSPRGRAGGPNEQFF
>TRBJ1-1|TRBV5-1|-|-
TGCGCCAGCAGCTTGGAGCACACTGAAGCTTTCTTT
CASSLEHTEAFF
>TRBJ1-3|TRBV14|many|-
TGTGCCAGCAGCCGTCAGGGTATCTCTGGAAACACCATATATTTT
CASSRQGISGNTIYF
>TRBJ2-1|TRBV5-5|-|TRBD2
TGTGCCAGCAGCTTATATGTGACTAGCGGGATCCTCAATGAGCAGTTCTTC
CASSLYVTSGILNEQFF